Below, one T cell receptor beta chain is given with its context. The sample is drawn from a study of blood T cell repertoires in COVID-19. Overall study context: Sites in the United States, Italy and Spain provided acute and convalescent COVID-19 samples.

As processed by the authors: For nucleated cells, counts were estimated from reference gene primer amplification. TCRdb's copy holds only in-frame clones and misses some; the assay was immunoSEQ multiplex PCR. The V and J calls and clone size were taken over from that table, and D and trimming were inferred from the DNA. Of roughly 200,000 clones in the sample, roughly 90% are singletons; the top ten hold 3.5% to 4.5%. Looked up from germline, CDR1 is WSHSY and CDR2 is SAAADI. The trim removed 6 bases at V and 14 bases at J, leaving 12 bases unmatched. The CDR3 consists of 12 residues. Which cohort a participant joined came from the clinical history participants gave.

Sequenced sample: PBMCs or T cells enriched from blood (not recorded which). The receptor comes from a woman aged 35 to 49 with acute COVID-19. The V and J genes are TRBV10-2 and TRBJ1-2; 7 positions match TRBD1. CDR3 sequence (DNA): TGCGCCAGCAGCGTTCGGGACAGTGGCAAAACCTTC. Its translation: CASSVRDSGKTF.